The clone carrying this T cell receptor beta chain was counted ten times or more. Its antigen is as yet unknown. This sample stems from a study of T cells after posttransplantation cyclophosphamide. This CDR3 is built from 15 residues. Germline V gene sequence: CDR1 MNHEY, CDR2 SVGEGT. V lost 0 bases to trimming and J lost 0 bases, with 9 bases between them. Study findings and constraints: TRB clonality was highly associated with recipient CMV seropositivity and reactivation. Donor CD8+ memory clones often dominated recipient blood repertoires at later times. TRB overlap between skin or GI tissue T cells and blood was limited.

This related bone marrow graft donor gave peripheral blood on the day of marrow donation. Here immunoSEQ multiplex PCR was the method, and the copy in TCRdb shows in-frame clones only, minus some. This repertoire holds roughly 32,000 clones, and none appear only once. The specimen was PBMCs. This receptor was obtained from a woman in her twenties or thirties in good health and a related stem cell transplant donor. The V and J genes are TRBV6-2 or TRBV6-3 and TRBJ2-7, with D possibly TRBD2 on 6 matching bases. The CDR3 region has the DNA TGTGCCAGCAGTTACTCCCGCGGGATCTCCTACGAGCAGTACTTC. It encodes CASSYSRGISYEQYF.